The present T cell receptor beta chain was sequenced within a study of graft-versus-host responses after intestinal transplantation. Overall study: Each transplant was multivisceral, liver-intestinal, or isolated intestinal. Once they had received anti-thymocyte globulin induction, all recipients took tacrolimus and steroids for 2 to 4 years. Study results and limitations: Recipient marrow showed GvH clones, some seen first in ileum or blood. High graft-versus-host to host-versus-graft clonal ratios were seen in allografts of patients with graft-donor T cell macrochimerism.

Profiling relied on immunoSEQ multiplex PCR, and the TCRdb table lists in-frame clones only, not all of them. The repertoire holds 65,000 to 90,000 clones, with roughly 90% as singletons. About this clone itself: Antigen: not known.

This TCR was recovered from a human donor who was the organ donor for an intestinal transplant. Sequencing used unstimulated CD8+ T cells sorted from spleen or lymph node cells, obtained before transplant.

CDR3 in DNA: TGTGCTAGTGTCCCGAGCGGACTAGCGGGGGTCTACAATGAGCAGTTCTTC. This gives the protein CASVPSGLAGVYNEQFF. This chain uses TRBV12-5 with TRBJ2-1, with TRBD2 identical over 13 bases. V trimming: 7 bases; J trimming: 3 bases; junction bases outside the gene matches: 9. Per the germline V gene, CDR1 is LGHNT and CDR2 is FRNRAP. CDR3 length: 17 residues.